These 16 T cell receptor beta chains originate from one sample sequenced in a study of cytomegalovirus exposure and HLA in healthy donors. The PCR ran on 60 Vbeta and 13 Jbeta primers. This table comes from immunoSEQ multiplex PCR, and its TCRdb copy is limited to in-frame clones, with some not included. Of some 44,000 clones in the sample, roughly nine tenths were seen once. Sequencing was carried out using PBMCs. The receptors were sampled from a middle-aged woman in good health and CMV-seropositive.

For the CDR3, the DNA is TGTGCCAGCAGCCTACTCCGGGGCGAGCAGTACTTC. Translating gives CASSLLRGEQYF. The chain links TRBV28 to TRBJ2-7; weak D call: TRBD2 (5 bases). CDR3 size: 12 residues. In germline, CDR1 is MDHEN, CDR2 SYDVKM. The ends were cut back, 6 bases at V and 6 bases at J, with 12 bases in the middle.

The chain couples TRBV5-5 to TRBJ2-7, with 8 positions matching TRBD2. V was clipped by 4 bases and J by 6 bases; unmatched bases: 15. The CDR3 is 16 residues long. Germline lookup yields CDR1 SGHKS and CDR2 YYEKEE (reference sequence). CDR3 protein: CASSPRAGLDSIEQYF. The CDR3 DNA follows: TGTGCCAGCAGCCCAAGAGCGGGACTAGATTCAATCGAGCAGTACTTC. The full variable domain, in which reference TRBV5-5 and TRBJ2-7 provide the parts outside the CDR3, is DAGVTQSPTHLIKTRGQQVTLRCSPISGHKSVSWYQQVLGQGPQFIFQYYEKEERGRGNFPDRFSARQFPNYSSELNVNALLLGDSALYLCASSPRAGLDSIEQYFGPGTRLTVT.

The rearrangement links TRBV29-1 to TRBJ2-7; 12 bases agree with TRBD1. From germline, CDR1 is SQVTM and CDR2 ANQGSEA. V was clipped by 3 bases and J by 7 bases; unmatched bases: 4. This CDR3 has 13 amino acids. The CDR3 sequence is CSVEGQGAGEQYF. As DNA, the CDR3 is TGCAGCGTTGAGGGACAGGGGGCCGGGGAGCAGTACTTC.

The chain recombines TRBV7-2 with TRBJ2-5; D gene ambiguous. CDR1 SGHTA and CDR2 FQGNSA come from the germline V gene. V dropped 6 bases and J dropped 0 bases, with 11 bases sitting between them. The CDR3 covers 14 residues. CDR3 nucleotide sequence: TGTGCCAGCAGTCGCCATAGTAACCAAGAGACCCAGTACTTC. Its translation is CASSRHSNQETQYF.

This chain joins TRBV18 and TRBJ1-1; D call uncertain. Germline loops: CDR1 KGHSH, CDR2 LQKENI. This CDR3 region has 14 residues. V lost 5 bases and J 0 bases, leaving 10 bases between the germline ends. The CDR3 bases are TGTGCCAGCTCAGCTGGACTGCTGAACACTGAAGCTTTCTTT. Translation gives CASSAGLLNTEAFF. The full variable domain, in which reference TRBV18 and TRBJ1-1 provide the parts outside the CDR3, is NAGVMQNPRHLVRRRGQEARLRCSPMKGHSHVYWYRQLPEEGLKFMVYLQKENIIDESGMPKERFSAEFPKEGPSILRIQQVVRGDSAAYFCASSAGLLNTEAFFGQGTRLTVV.

A word on this clone: Sequence at one end of the junction differs from germline and may be a read error. This chain joins TRBV28 and TRBJ2-7; D is possibly TRBD1 (6 bases). The CDR3 extends over 15 amino acids. Germline assignment: CDR1 MDHEN and CDR2 SYDVKM. CDR3 sequence: CASSHPSGTPYEQYF. The CDR3 DNA follows: TGTGCCAGCAGTCACCCGTCCGGGACACCCTACGAGCAGTATTTC.

This clone came up once. The CDR3 protein is CASSSTGSAHNEKLFF. The CDR3 DNA reads TGTGCCAGCAGCTCCACAGGTTCCGCACATAATGAAAAACTGTTTTTT. The genes are TRBV7-9 and TRBJ1-4; weak D call: TRBD1 (5 bases). The length of the CDR3 is 16 residues. Germline values: CDR1 SEHNR, CDR2 FQNEAQ (reference sequence). V was cut by 4 bases and J by 4 bases, with 16 bases left in between.

This sequence joins TRBV5-1 and TRBJ2-3; TRBD2 matches 8 bases. Germline loops: CDR1 SGHRS, CDR2 YFSETQ. The junction had 16 bases not matched to a gene; V was cut back by 4 bases and J by 0 bases. The length of the CDR3 is 19 residues. The CDR3: CASSISGTSSVISTDTQYF. CDR3 DNA: TGCGCCAGCAGCATCTCCGGGACTAGTAGCGTTATCAGCACAGATACGCAGTATTTT.

This chain uses TRBV27 with TRBJ2-3; TRBD1 might be the D (5 bases). CDR1 and CDR2 from the germline V gene are MNHEY and SMNVEV (reference sequence). CDR3 length equals 13 residues. The V and J ends lost 10 bases and 6 bases respectively, with 17 bases between them. The CDR3 here is CATHAWGSDTQYF. The CDR3, as DNA: TGTGCCACCCATGCTTGGGGCTCGGATACGCAGTATTTT.

The chain links TRBV18 to TRBJ2-1; 7 bases match TRBD1. Germline loops: CDR1 KGHSH, CDR2 LQKENI. Germline trimming cut 0 bases from V and 3 bases from J; bases unmatched to any gene: 2. The CDR3 is made up of 15 amino acids. CDR3 sequence reads: CASSPPTGNYNEQFF. DNA of the CDR3: TGTGCCAGCTCACCACCGACAGGGAACTACAATGAGCAGTTCTTC.

This clone was counted once. The chain uses TRBV29-1 and TRBJ2-7, with a tentative D call TRBD1 (7 bases). Per the germline V gene, CDR1 is SQVTM and CDR2 is ANQGSEA. The V gene lost 4 bases and the J gene lost 0 bases, with 10 bases spanning the gap. The CDR3 is 13 residues long. The CDR3, as DNA: TGCAGCGTTGTGCGGGACAGCTCCTACGAGCAGTACTTC. Translated, it gives CSVVRDSSYEQYF.

The chain carries TRBV19 and TRBJ2-5; D is perhaps TRBD1 (6 bases). Germline-derived CDR1 and CDR2 are LNHDA and SQIVND (reference sequence). The CDR3 runs 16 residues. V lost 7 bases and J lost 5, with 23 bases in between. CDR3 sequence (DNA): TGTGCCAGTACCCCCGGCTTGGAGGCAGGGGATGAGACCCAGTACTTC. Amino acids: CASTPGLEAGDETQYF. Full variable domain (missing parts from reference TRBV19 and TRBJ2-5): DGGITQSPKYLFRKEGQNVTLSCEQNLNHDAMYWYRQDPGQGLRLIYYSQIVNDFQKGDIAEGYSVSREKKESFPLTVTSAQKNPTAFYLCASTPGLEAGDETQYFGPGTRLLVL.

The rearrangement uses TRBV6-6 and TRBJ2-1; TRBD2 matches 12 bases. This CDR3 is built from 15 residues. CDR1 and CDR2 from the germline V gene are MNHNY and SVGAGI (reference sequence). Germline trimming cut 4 bases from V and 10 bases from J; bases unmatched to any gene: 8. The CDR3 nucleotides read TGTGCCAGCAGTTCCCCGGGACTAGCGGGCCGCGAGCAGTTCTTC. This gives the protein CASSSPGLAGREQFF.

The chain employs TRBV9 and TRBJ2-7; 11 bases line up with TRBD1. This CDR3 spans 15 amino acids. Germline V gene lookup returns CDR1 SGDLS and CDR2 YYNGEE. Trimming removed 0 bases from V and 4 bases from J; junction bases left unmatched: 3. This chain's CDR3 is CASSVGGTGGYEQYF. The CDR3 nucleotides read TGTGCCAGCAGCGTAGGTGGGACAGGGGGATACGAGCAGTACTTC. Drawing the rest from reference TRBV9 and TRBJ2-7, the complete variable domain is DSGVTQTPKHLITATGQRVTLRCSPRSGDLSVYWYQQSLDQGLQFLIQYYNGEERAKGNILERFSAQQFPDLHSELNLSSLELGDSALYFCASSVGGTGGYEQYFGPGTRLTVT.

The chain carries TRBV6-4 and TRBJ2-2, with 9 bases fitting TRBD2. Germline values: CDR1 MRHNA, CDR2 SNTAGT. This CDR3 spans 15 amino acids. The V segment lost 8 bases and the J segment 1 base; nucleotides outside the gene matches: 5. The CDR3 protein is CASGMTSGNTGELFF. The CDR3 DNA is TGTGCCAGCGGAATGACTAGCGGGAACACCGGGGAGCTGTTTTTT.

This chain joins TRBV1 and TRBJ2-2; the DNA was not used to check the table's D call, TRBD2. TRBV1 is designated a pseudogene. The CDR3 length is 15 residues. The CDR3 DNA sequence: TGCACCAGCAGCCATCAAGGGGGGGCGGCCGGGGAGCTGTTTTTT. This gives the protein CTSSHQGGAAGELFF.